These 2 T cell receptor beta chains share one sample of origin, sequenced in a study of neurological immune-mediated disorders. A single record per CDR3 protein comes from TCRdb applying MiXCR to the 5' RACE reads. There are roughly 76,000 distinct CDR3 sequences in the sample; over 12% occur only once, and approximately 7.5% lies in the top ten. Sequencing was carried out using PBMCs. The receptors were sampled from a woman aged 50 to 65 in good health.

The table lists this clonotype with many counts. The CDR3 sequence: CASARDRQNYGYTF. CDR3 in DNA: TGTGCCAGCGCCCGGGACAGGCAGAACTATGGCTACACCTTC. This chain uses TRBV11-2 with TRBJ1-2; 8 nucleotides match TRBD1. The CDR3 runs to 14 residues. The germline gives CDR1 SGHAT, CDR2 FQNNGV. V lost 8 bases and J lost 2; bases outside the gene matches: 7.

This clonotype occurred many times. The genes are TRBV5-5 and TRBJ2-2, with 7 nucleotides matching TRBD1. The CDR3 runs to 13 residues. Looked up from germline, CDR1 is SGHKS and CDR2 is YYEKEE (reference sequence). V trimming: 2 bases; J trimming: 8 bases; junction bases outside the gene matches: 3. The CDR3 loop reads CASSFTGVGELFF. DNA of the CDR3: TGTGCCAGCAGCTTCACAGGGGTTGGGGAGCTGTTTTTT.